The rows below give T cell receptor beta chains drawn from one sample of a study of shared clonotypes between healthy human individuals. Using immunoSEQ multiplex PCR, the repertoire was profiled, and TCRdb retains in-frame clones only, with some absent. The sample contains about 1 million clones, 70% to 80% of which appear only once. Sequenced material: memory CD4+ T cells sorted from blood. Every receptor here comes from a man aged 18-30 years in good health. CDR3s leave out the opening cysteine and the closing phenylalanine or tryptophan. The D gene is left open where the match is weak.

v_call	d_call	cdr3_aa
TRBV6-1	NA	ASSGQTNEKLF
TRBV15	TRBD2	ATSRGGGGAEETQY
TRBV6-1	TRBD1	ASSVNTGVGTEAF
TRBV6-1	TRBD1	ASSPGQGLNEQY
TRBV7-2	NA	ASSLVGAGTSYSNQPQH
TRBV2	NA	ASSEVERAYNEQF
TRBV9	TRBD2	ASSVGTRGLAYDNEQF
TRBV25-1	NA	ASSEGIAGTQETQY
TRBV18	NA	ASPRGGWTDTQY
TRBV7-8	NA	ASSLMDGTEAF
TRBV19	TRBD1	ASGETGTGGQPQH
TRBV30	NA	AWSHRQEKLF
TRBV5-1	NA	ASTYDSSYGYT
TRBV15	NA	ATSRQGPTEAF
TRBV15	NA	ATSRDLTGTNYGYT
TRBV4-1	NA	ASSQEGWGKEAF
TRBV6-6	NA	ASSPTHKPYEQY
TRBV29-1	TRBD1	SVARQGGNTEAF
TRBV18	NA	ASSLAVSTDTQY
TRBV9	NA	ASSGLAGGA
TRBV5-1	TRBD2	ASSLEGGPAEQF
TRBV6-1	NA	ASAWTAEAF
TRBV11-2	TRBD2	ASSLDQGTSGRADTQY
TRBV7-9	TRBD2	ASTLAGGPHEQY
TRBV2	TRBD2	ASRRGLAGGAGETQY
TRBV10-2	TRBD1	ASGDRGLKNIQY
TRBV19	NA	ASSGPLANQPQH
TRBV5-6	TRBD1	ASSLGTGTETQY
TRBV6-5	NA	ASRTVQETQY
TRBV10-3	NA	AISERDSHEQF
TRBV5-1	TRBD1	ASSLGTASGNTIY